The source of this T cell receptor beta chain is a study of CD8+ T cells in alopecia areata. Study-wide results and caveats: Sequencing of scalp tissue also captures the resident alphabeta T cells of normal skin. Possibly because of HLA-related factors, TCR sharing was less clear across patients than in mice. Clonality in the scalp and expanded CD8+ clones ranked among the top 100 were significantly decreased by tofacitinib.

The V gene's germline CDR1 is GTSNPN and CDR2 SVGIG (reference sequence). The CDR3 has 14 amino acids. Deletions cut 1 base from V and 5 bases from J, with 14 bases between. Comments on this clone: Its antigen is not known.

Indicated treatment: oral pan-JAK inhibitor, 5-10 mg twice daily. RNA was extracted and reverse transcribed into cDNA as the sequencing template. This table comes from immunoSEQ multiplex PCR, and its TCRdb copy is limited to in-frame clones, with some not included. Of some 96,000 clones listed, about 64% are singletons. This specimen consisted of CD8+ T cells sorted from blood, obtained at week 4, from a patient treated with tofacitinib. The genes are TRBV30 and TRBJ1-1; the D is unclear. The receptor's source is a human donor with alopecia areata. CDR3 DNA sequence: TGTGCCTGGAGTGATCTGGGTTTTAGGACTGAAGCTTTCTTT. Translation: CAWSDLGFRTEAFF.